This T cell receptor beta chain was documented in a study of human T cells and chemical hapten exposure. The time point was: patch test 2, 6 weeks after DPC sensitization. Sample treatment: therapeutic diphenylcyclopropenone sensitization with weekly scalp DPC. This clonotype was counted only a few times. TCRdb analysed the RACE reads with MiXCR anew, one entry per CDR3 protein. The sample consists of under 75,000 distinct CDR3 sequences, 6.5% to 10% of them appearing once. The specimen comprised whole blood, sampled in connection with sensitization to the hapten diphenylcyclopropenone (DPC). The receptor was derived from a woman aged 45-59 years with alopecia areata. Some clones in this sample may be carry-over from other donors' samples.

CDR3 DNA: TGCAGTGCTAGAGCCCAGACAGGGGCGTCCACAGCCCAGCATTTT. It encodes CSARAQTGASTAQHF. J is TRBJ1-5 and V is TRBV20-1; 8 positions agree with TRBD1. This CDR3 is 15 amino acids long. The trim removed 1 base at V and 11 bases at J, leaving 13 bases unmatched. CDR1 is DFQATT, CDR2 SNEGSKA, per germline (reference sequence).